This TCR beta chain is drawn from a study of CD8 T cells in ankylosing spondylitis. Each CDR3 protein gets one entry after TCRdb re-called the 5' RACE reads with MiXCR. The sample lists 35,000 to 40,000 distinct CDR3 sequences; 15% to 20% were seen once. The CDR3 extends over 15 amino acids. Trimming pared 1 base from V and 5 bases from J, leaving 13 bases between. CDR1 LGHNA and CDR2 YSLEER come from the germline V gene. The TCR originated in a male donor with ankylosing spondylitis or in good health (not recorded which). The chain recombines TRBV4-3 with TRBJ2-3, with D tentatively TRBD2 (6 bases). What was sequenced was blood. CDR3 in amino acids: CASSQGHGGGDTQYF. CDR3 nucleotide sequence: TGCGCCAGCAGCCAAGGGCACGGGGGAGGAGATACGCAGTATTTT.